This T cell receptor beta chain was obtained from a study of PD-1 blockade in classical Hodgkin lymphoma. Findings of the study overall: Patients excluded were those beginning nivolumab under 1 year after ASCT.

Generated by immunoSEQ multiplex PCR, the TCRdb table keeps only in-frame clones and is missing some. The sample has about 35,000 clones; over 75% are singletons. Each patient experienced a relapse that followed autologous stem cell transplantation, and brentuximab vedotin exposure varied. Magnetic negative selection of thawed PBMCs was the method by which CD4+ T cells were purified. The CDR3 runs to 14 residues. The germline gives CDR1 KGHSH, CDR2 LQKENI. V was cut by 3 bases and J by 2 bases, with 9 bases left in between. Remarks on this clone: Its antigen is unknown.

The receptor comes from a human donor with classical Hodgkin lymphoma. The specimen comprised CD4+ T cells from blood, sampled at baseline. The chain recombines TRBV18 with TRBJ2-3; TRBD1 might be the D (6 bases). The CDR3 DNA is TGTGCCAGCTCACCGGACAGATTCACAGATACGCAGTATTTT. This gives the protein CASSPDRFTDTQYF.